These 21 T cell receptor beta chains were all obtained from the same sample, sequenced in a study of human T cells and chemical hapten exposure. Time point meaning: patch test 1, 2 weeks after DPC sensitization. The treatment was: therapeutic diphenylcyclopropenone sensitization with weekly scalp DPC. TCRdb reprocessed the RACE reads with MiXCR, giving one entry per CDR3 protein. This table has over 85,000 distinct CDR3 sequences, around 12% appearing once. Sequences were derived from whole blood, sampled in connection with sensitization to the hapten diphenylcyclopropenone (DPC). The receptors derive from a woman aged 40 to 49 with alopecia areata. Some clones in this sample may be carry-over from other donors' samples.

V is TRBV5-1 and J is TRBJ1-1; D uncertain. This CDR3 is 13 amino acids long. V gave up 4 bases and J gave up 2 bases, with 9 bases separating them. The germline CDR1 and CDR2 sequences are SGHRS and YFSETQ. The CDR3 here is CASSREFNTEAFF. DNA of the CDR3: TGCGCCAGCAGCCGCGAGTTTAACACTGAAGCTTTCTTT.

This clonotype was observed a handful of times. V and J are TRBV7-6 and TRBJ2-5, with D hard to call. CDR1 and CDR2 from the germline V gene are SGHVS and FNYEAQ. The CDR3 is 14 residues long. Deletions cut 1 base from V and 5 bases from J, with 11 bases between. The CDR3 is CASSLVTKKETQYF. The CDR3 region has the DNA TGTGCCAGCAGCTTAGTTACCAAGAAGGAGACCCAGTACTTC.

The table lists this clonotype with a few counts. The chain joins TRBV4-2 to TRBJ2-1; TRBD2 might be the D (5 bases). V was trimmed by 6 bases and J by 0 bases, leaving 12 bases between them. There are 15 residues in the CDR3. CDR1 and CDR2 from the germline V gene are LGHNA and YNFKEQ. CDR3 bases: TGTGCCAGCAGACCCCCGGGAAGCTCCTACAATGAGCAGTTCTTC. Translated, it gives CASRPPGSSYNEQFF.

A word on this clonotype: Just one base apart from a much larger clone, this may be a read error. The V gene is TRBV30, the J gene TRBJ1-5, with unresolved D. Trimming left V 0 bases short and J 4 bases short, with 7 bases between. CDR1 is GTSNPN and CDR2 is SVGIG in the germline V gene (reference sequence). CDR3 length: 13 residues. CDR3 protein: CAWSVRGNQPQHF. Here the CDR3 DNA reads TGTGCCTGGAGTGTACGGGGTAATCAGCCCCAGCATTTT.

This chain connects TRBV11-1 to TRBJ2-4; 8 positions match TRBD2. The CDR3 extends over 16 amino acids. Unmatched junction bases numbered 9, after V lost 5 bases and J lost 3 bases. The V gene's germline CDR1 is SGHAT and CDR2 FQDESV (reference sequence). The CDR3 nucleotides are TGTGCCAGCAGCCAGCGGGCTAGCGGGTACAAAAACATTCAGTACTTC. Its protein product is CASSQRASGYKNIQYF. The full variable domain, in which reference TRBV11-1 and TRBJ2-4 provide the parts outside the CDR3, is EAEVAQSPRYKITEKSQAVAFWCDPISGHATLYWYRQILGQGPELLVQFQDESVVDDSQLPKDRFSAERLKGVDSTLKIQPAELGDSAMYLCASSQRASGYKNIQYFGAGTRLSVL.

This clonotype was counted many times. J is TRBJ2-3 and V is TRBV4-3, with TRBD1 matching 9 bases. From germline, CDR1 is LGHNA and CDR2 YSLEER. The V segment lost 4 bases and the J segment 7 bases; nucleotides outside the gene matches: 6. The CDR3 is made up of 14 amino acids. CDR3 in amino acids: CASSPGQGRNTQYF. CDR3 nucleotide sequence: TGCGCCAGCAGCCCCGGACAGGGGAGAAATACGCAGTATTTT.

This clonotype turned up a few times. The chain couples TRBV4-1 to TRBJ2-1; 10 bases line up with TRBD2. The trim removed 0 bases at V and 9 bases at J, leaving 17 bases unmatched. The V gene's germline CDR1 is MGHRA and CDR2 YSYEKL. The CDR3 loop spans 19 amino acids. The CDR3 nucleotides read TGCGCCAGCAGCCAAGACTTCGGATCCGGGACTAGCGTCATAAGTGAGCAGTTCTTC. As protein: CASSQDFGSGTSVISEQFF.

The chain uses TRBV20-1 and TRBJ2-5, with a possible D match to TRBD2 (6 bases). This CDR3 has 16 residues. V dropped 3 bases and J dropped 4 bases, with 21 bases sitting between them. Germline V gene lookup returns CDR1 DFQATT and CDR2 SNEGSKA (reference sequence). The CDR3 loop reads CSARSTSHGGAETQYF. Here the CDR3 DNA reads TGCAGTGCTAGGAGTACTAGCCACGGAGGGGCAGAGACCCAGTACTTC.

This clonotype was seen more than once but under ten times. The chain links TRBV24-1 to TRBJ2-1, with 8 nucleotides matching TRBD1. This CDR3 is built from 15 residues. Trimming took 3 bases from V and 8 from J; bases not matched to a gene: 8. Looked up from germline, CDR1 is KGHDR and CDR2 is SFDVKD. The CDR3 here is CATSDRQGAFDEQFF. The CDR3 nucleotides are TGTGCCACCAGTGATAGGCAGGGGGCCTTTGATGAGCAGTTCTTC.

The sample holds a few counts of this clonotype. This chain uses TRBV6-2 or TRBV6-3 with TRBJ2-2, with TRBD1 matching 11 bases. Per the germline V gene, CDR1 is MNHEY and CDR2 is SVGEGT. Germline trimming cut 11 bases from V and 4 bases from J; bases unmatched to any gene: 6. The CDR3 contains 14 residues. The CDR3: CACTGTGGTGELFF. CDR3 in DNA: TGTGCCTGTACCGGGACAGGGGGCACCGGGGAGCTGTTTTTT.

This clonotype was picked up a small number of times. The V gene is TRBV6-2 or TRBV6-3, the J gene TRBJ1-5; 8 bases are a match to TRBD1. CDR1 and CDR2 from the germline V gene are MNHEY and SVGEGT. There are 18 residues in the CDR3. The junction had 12 bases not matched to a gene; V was cut back by 2 bases and J by 3 bases. CDR3 nucleotide sequence: TGTGCCAGCAGTTACCCGGACAGGGACCTTTGGCTCAATCAGCCCCAGCATTTT. Protein sequence: CASSYPDRDLWLNQPQHF.

This clonotype has a count of ten or more. The genes are TRBV3-1 and TRBJ1-5, with D tentatively TRBD1 (5 bases). Germline CDR1 LGHDT, CDR2 YNNKEL (reference sequence). The length of the CDR3 is 13 residues. Trimming cost V 3 bases and J 5 bases, with 8 bases left between them. The CDR3 DNA follows: TGTGCCAGCAGCCATCAAGGGGATCAGCCCCAGCATTTT. This sequence encodes CASSHQGDQPQHF.

V usage is TRBV7-6 and J usage is TRBJ2-5, with 7 positions matching TRBD2. This CDR3 is 15 amino acids long. J gave up 1 base and V 1 base, and 3 bases lay outside the gene matches. The germline V gene has CDR1 SGHVS and CDR2 FNYEAQ. The CDR3 DNA reads as TGTGCCAGCAGCTTAGGGGCTAGCGGCCAAGAGACCCAGTACTTC. Translated, it gives CASSLGASGQETQYF. The full variable domain, with the rest looked up from reference TRBV7-6 and TRBJ2-5, is GAGVSQSPRYKVTKRGQDVALRCDPISGHVSLYWYRQALGQGPEFLTYFNYEAQQDKSGLPNDRFSAERPEGSISTLTIQRTEQRDSAMYRCASSLGASGQETQYFGPGTRLLVL.

The chain employs TRBV6-5 and TRBJ2-7; TRBD2 matches 11 bases. The V segment lost 6 bases and the J segment 3 bases; nucleotides outside the gene matches: 7. Germline values: CDR1 MNHEY, CDR2 SVGAGI. This CDR3 comprises 15 residues. The CDR3 spells CASRDSGRAGYEQYF. The CDR3 DNA reads TGTGCCAGCAGGGATAGCGGGAGGGCAGGCTACGAGCAGTACTTC.

This clonotype was found a few times. This chain joins TRBV11-2 and TRBJ2-2; weak D call: TRBD2 (5 bases). Germline values: CDR1 SGHAT, CDR2 FQNNGV. V lost 1 base and J lost 4, with 13 bases in between. The CDR3 covers 16 residues. As DNA, the CDR3 is TGTGCCAGCAGCTTAGGGACTCCCCGGGTCACCGGGGAGCTGTTTTTT. Protein: CASSLGTPRVTGELFF. The variable domain in full, completed from reference TRBV11-2 and TRBJ2-2, reads EAGVAQSPRYKIIEKRQSVAFWCNPISGHATLYWYQQILGQGPKLLIQFQNNGVVDDSQLPKDRFSAERLKGVDSTLKIQPAKLEDSAVYLCASSLGTPRVTGELFFGEGSRLTVL.

The genes are TRBV20-1 and TRBJ1-1, with D perhaps matching TRBD1 (5 bases). Looked up from germline, CDR1 is DFQATT and CDR2 is SNEGSKA (reference sequence). V lost 2 bases and J 0 bases, leaving 7 bases between the germline ends. This CDR3 has 13 residues. The CDR3 protein is CSARRDLNTEAFF. CDR3 DNA sequence: TGCAGTGCTAGACGGGACCTGAACACTGAAGCTTTCTTT.

This clonotype has at least ten counts. The chain links TRBV29-1 to TRBJ1-3; D remains unclear. The V and J ends lost 7 bases and 0 bases respectively, with 16 bases between them. This CDR3 has 15 residues. The germline CDR1 and CDR2 sequences are SQVTM and ANQGSEA. As DNA, the CDR3 is TGCAGCGCTCAATATGACATCCTCTCTGGAAACACCATATATTTT. It encodes CSAQYDILSGNTIYF. The variable domain in full, completed from reference TRBV29-1 and TRBJ1-3, reads SAVISQKPSRDICQRGTSLTIQCQVDSQVTMMFWYRQQPGQSLTLIATANQGSEATYESGFVIDKFPISRPNLTFSTLTVSNMSPEDSSIYLCSAQYDILSGNTIYFGEGSWLTVV.

This clonotype was recorded many times. This chain links TRBV4-1 with TRBJ2-3; 14 nucleotides align to TRBD2. The V gene end was trimmed by 0 bases and the J gene end by 2 bases; junction bases not matched to a gene: 7. The CDR3 totals 19 residues. CDR1 and CDR2 (germline): MGHRA, YSYEKL. The CDR3 loop is CASSQDMGLAGVITDTQYF. CDR3 bases: TGCGCCAGCAGCCAAGATATGGGACTAGCGGGAGTTATCACAGATACGCAGTATTTT.

This rearrangement joins TRBV6-2 or TRBV6-3 to TRBJ2-1; no definite D call. V was clipped by 2 bases and J by 12 bases, with 11 bases between them. This CDR3 is 12 amino acids long. The germline V gene has CDR1 MNHEY and CDR2 SVGEGT. CDR3 DNA: TGTGCCAGCAGTTACGACATAATGGGGCAGTTCTTC. Translated: CASSYDIMGQFF.

This clonotype appeared a few times. The rearrangement joins TRBV27 to TRBJ2-7; TRBD1 matches at 11 bases. CDR3 length: 15 amino acids. J lost 4 bases, V lost 5 bases, and 7 bases had no gene match. Germline CDR1 MNHEY, CDR2 SMNVEV (reference sequence). The CDR3 is CASSRDRGELYEQYF. The CDR3 nucleotides read TGTGCCAGCAGTAGGGACAGGGGGGAGCTTTACGAGCAGTACTTC.

The rearrangement uses TRBV23-1 and TRBJ2-2; 9 nucleotides match TRBD1. TRBV23-1 carries the ORF label, with uncertain function. This CDR3 is 16 amino acids long. V lost 2 bases and J lost 6; bases outside the gene matches: 7. This CDR3 is CASSQAGTGIAGELFF. CDR3 in DNA: TGCGCCAGCAGTCAAGCCGGGACAGGGATCGCCGGGGAGCTGTTTTTT.